This T cell receptor (beta chain) was profiled in a study of cytomegalovirus exposure and HLA in healthy donors. About the research overall: Genotyping of roughly 400 donors showed that roughly 80% belonged to the Caucasian-associated ancestry cluster. Study conclusions and caveats: It was reportedly the case that the classifier diagnosed cytomegalovirus status with high specificity and sensitivity. The investigators catalogued 180 or so TCR beta chains as cytomegalovirus-associated.

Looked up from germline, CDR1 is ENHRY and CDR2 is SYGVKD. This CDR3 is built from 13 residues. Between the trimmed V and J ends, which lost 7 bases and 0 bases, there was a span of 10 bases. PCR used 60 Vbeta primers and 13 Jbeta primers. In the original workflow: Some 80 million unique TCR beta chains, roughly 10 million shared, were counted in a later analysis. Method: immunoSEQ multiplex PCR; TCRdb's copy keeps in-frame clones and lacks some. V and J calls and clone size are those listed in that table; D and trimming were worked out from the DNA. Altogether about 91,000 clones are present, 55% to 65% being singletons, with the ten largest covering 2.3%. This clone was recorded only once. The antigen is not known.

Sequenced: PBMCs. The V and J genes are TRBV10-3 and TRBJ2-7, with D perhaps TRBD1 (5 bases). The receptor was isolated from a human donor in good health. CDR3 region: CAIKTATSYEQYF. In DNA form, the CDR3 reads TGTGCCATCAAGACAGCGACCTCCTACGAGCAGTACTTC.